This TCR beta chain was identified during a study of T cell responses to AZD1222 COVID-19 vaccine. Study outcomes and limitations: Researchers report vaccine-associated CD4 TCRs spanning spike, with dominance at 160-218 and 743-854.

With regard to this clone: The antigen remains undetermined.

Sequencing was performed with immunoSEQ multiplex PCR; in TCRdb, only in-frame clones are kept and a portion is missing. The repertoire includes 58,000 or so clones, about 86% of them detected once, and 6.9% sits in the top ten. The CDR3 consists of 15 residues. Germline V gene sequence: CDR1 MDHEN, CDR2 SYDVKM. V lost 7 bases, J lost 5 bases, and 12 bases stayed unmatched. The sample was peripheral blood, taken 28 days after the second AZD1222 dose. This sequence was found in an adult who received the AZD1222 COVID-19 vaccine. The rearrangement joins TRBV28 to TRBJ2-5; 8 bases agree with TRBD2. CDR3 region: CASNLPRTSRETQYF. CDR3 sequence (DNA): TGTGCCAGCAATCTCCCAAGGACTAGCCGGGAGACCCAGTACTTC. The entire variable domain, with the rest obtained from reference TRBV28 and TRBJ2-5, is as follows: DVKVTQSSRYLVKRTGEKVFLECVQDMDHENMFWYRQDPGLGLRLIYFSYDVKMKEKGDIPEGYSVSREKKERFSLILESASTNQTSMYLCASNLPRTSRETQYFGPGTRLLVL.